The 32 T cell receptor beta chains in this list originate from one sample, sequenced in a study of beta chain features in type 1 diabetes. Expressed TCRB transcripts were sequenced because the entire RNA isolate underwent reverse transcription. Profiling relied on immunoSEQ multiplex PCR, and the TCRdb table lists in-frame clones only, not all of them. The sample has 350,000 to 450,000 clones, over 11% seen once. Sequences were obtained from naive CD4+ T cells from blood. Receptor source: a young man in good health.

CDR3 nucleotide sequence: TGCGCCAGCCGATCCGGGCCTGATAATTCACCCCTCCACTTT. Protein: CASRSGPDNSPLHF. This rearrangement joins TRBV4-3 to TRBJ1-6, with D unresolved. Germline V gene data show CDR1 as LGHNA and CDR2 as YSLEER. V was clipped by 8 bases and J by 5 bases, with 13 bases between them. The CDR3 contains 14 residues.

The gene calls are TRBV28 and TRBJ2-7; no clear D gene. The germline gives CDR1 MDHEN, CDR2 SYDVKM. Trimming took 4 bases from V and 7 from J, leaving 8 bases between them. The CDR3 loop spans 11 amino acids. The CDR3 DNA reads TGTGCCAGCAGTTGGCAGCAAGAGCAGTACTTC. This codes for CASSWQQEQYF. Filled out from reference TRBV28 and TRBJ2-7, the complete variable domain reads DVKVTQSSRYLVKRTGEKVFLECVQDMDHENMFWYRQDPGLGLRLIYFSYDVKMKEKGDIPEGYSVSREKKERFSLILESASTNQTSMYLCASSWQQEQYFGPGTRLTVT.

The chain couples TRBV7-2 to TRBJ1-1, with D perhaps matching TRBD1 (5 bases). Germline V gene lookup returns CDR1 SGHTA and CDR2 FQGNSA. This CDR3 region has 14 residues. With 4 bases removed from V and 3 bases from J, the gap between germline ends came to 12 bases. CDR3 region: CASSSAHRYTEAFF. The CDR3 nucleotides read TGTGCCAGCAGCTCCGCCCACAGGTACACTGAAGCTTTCTTT.

This clone was counted only a few times. This chain connects TRBV7-2 to TRBJ2-3; 7 bases map to TRBD2. Trimming took 5 bases from V and 3 from J; bases not matched to a gene: 8. The CDR3 contains 15 residues. Per the germline V gene, CDR1 is SGHTA and CDR2 is FQGNSA. In DNA form, the CDR3 reads TGTGCCAGCAGCCCGGGGAGCGGGATGACAGATACGCAGTATTTT. Its translation: CASSPGSGMTDTQYF.

The chain combines TRBV7-9 with TRBJ2-7, with D hard to call. Germline V lookup: CDR1 SEHNR, CDR2 FQNEAQ (reference sequence). V lost 2 bases and J 5 bases, leaving 7 bases between the germline ends. The CDR3 contains 12 residues. The CDR3 reads CASSLQGNEQYV. CDR3 DNA sequence: TGTGCCAGCAGCTTACAAGGTAACGAGCAGTACGTC.

A few counts support this clone. The rearrangement joins TRBV7-2 to TRBJ2-2; weak D call: TRBD1 (5 bases). Germline CDR1 SGHTA, CDR2 FQGNSA. The V gene lost 3 bases and the J gene lost 2 bases, with 10 bases spanning the gap. This CDR3 has 15 residues. CDR3 sequence reads: CASSFSTVNTGELFF. In nucleotides, the CDR3 is TGTGCCAGCAGCTTTTCGACAGTAAACACCGGGGAGCTGTTTTTT.

This clone was seen only a few times. This chain joins TRBV27 and TRBJ2-3; D perhaps matches TRBD1 (6 bases). Germline CDR1 MNHEY, CDR2 SMNVEV (reference sequence). The CDR3 contains 18 residues. The V and J ends lost 1 base and 3 bases respectively, with 20 bases between them. The DNA for the CDR3 is TGTGCCAGCAGTTTATTTCTAATCCAGGGGCCGATAACAGATACGCAGTATTTT. This codes for CASSLFLIQGPITDTQYF.

The chain is built from TRBV13 and TRBJ1-1, with 7 bases identical to TRBD1. The J segment lost 10 bases and the V segment lost 3 bases, leaving 11 bases of the junction unmatched. The germline V gene has CDR1 PRHDT and CDR2 FYEKMQ (reference sequence). CDR3 length: 14 amino acids. The CDR3, as DNA: TGTGCCAGCAGCTTTCCAGCCCGTCAGGGGGTAGCTTTCTTT. Translation gives CASSFPARQGVAFF.

This rearrangement joins TRBV9 to TRBJ1-2; D not resolved. Germline V gene sequence: CDR1 SGDLS, CDR2 YYNGEE. V was trimmed by 0 bases and J by 7 bases, leaving 13 bases between them. The CDR3 extends over 14 amino acids. Here the CDR3 DNA reads TGTGCCAGCAGCGTAGAAATCGGGCGTGGTGGCTACACCTTC. The encoded protein is CASSVEIGRGGYTF.

This chain joins TRBV7-2 and TRBJ2-5, with 15 nucleotides matching TRBD2. The CDR3 totals 18 residues. Germline assignment: CDR1 SGHTA and CDR2 FQGNSA. V was clipped by 5 bases and J by 5 bases; unmatched bases: 12. CDR3 sequence reads: CASSTRRTSGRAGETQYF. The DNA of the CDR3 is TGTGCCAGCAGCACGCGAAGGACTAGCGGGAGGGCCGGGGAGACCCAGTACTTC.

This clone has a handful of counts. V gene TRBV18 combines with J gene TRBJ2-3; D may be TRBD1 or TRBD2 (5 bases each). Germline CDR1 is KGHSH and CDR2 is LQKENI. Trimming removed 1 base from V and 1 base from J, with 12 bases in between. CDR3 length equals 16 residues. Here the CDR3 reads CASSPLELGGTDTQYF. The DNA for the CDR3 is TGTGCCAGCTCACCACTGGAGTTGGGGGGCACAGATACGCAGTATTTT.

The chain recombines TRBV5-6 with TRBJ2-3, with 8 bases matching TRBD1. The CDR3 sequence is 16 residues long. Germline loops: CDR1 SGHDT, CDR2 YYEEEE. Trimming removed 0 bases from V and 2 bases from J; junction bases left unmatched: 5. CDR3 nucleotide sequence: TGTGCCAGCAGCTTGGTGGACAGGGTGTTCACAGATACGCAGTATTTT. Translation: CASSLVDRVFTDTQYF.

There are a few counts of this clone. J is TRBJ1-3 and V is TRBV7-2, with unresolved D. From germline, CDR1 is SGHTA and CDR2 FQGNSA. Trimming removed 5 bases from V and 7 bases from J, with 9 bases in between. This CDR3 spans 12 amino acids. The CDR3 sequence: CASSPGANTIYF. For the CDR3, the DNA is TGTGCCAGCAGCCCAGGAGCGAACACCATATATTTT.

The chain combines TRBV5-4 with TRBJ2-3; D remains unclear. Deletions cut 4 bases from V and 7 bases from J, with 10 bases between. Germline V lookup: CDR1 SGHNT, CDR2 YYREEE (reference sequence). CDR3 length equals 12 residues. The CDR3 DNA reads TGTGCCAGCAGCGGAAACTCCCATACGCAGTATTTT. It yields the protein CASSGNSHTQYF.

This clone was counted between two and nine times. The chain is built from TRBV18 and TRBJ2-1; 10 nucleotides align to TRBD2. Germline loops: CDR1 KGHSH, CDR2 LQKENI. This CDR3 region has 15 residues. V lost 3 bases, J lost 7 bases, and 6 bases stayed unmatched. The CDR3 here is CASSPSVAGGNEQFF. The DNA for the CDR3 is TGTGCCAGCTCACCTTCTGTAGCGGGGGGAAATGAGCAGTTCTTC.

V usage is TRBV9 and J usage is TRBJ2-3, with TRBD2 identical over 10 bases. The germline V gene encodes CDR1 SGDLS and CDR2 YYNGEE. The CDR3 is 14 amino acids. The J segment lost 5 bases and the V segment lost 0 bases, leaving 0 bases of the junction unmatched. CDR3 sequence: CASSVGLAGDTQYF. DNA of the CDR3: TGTGCCAGCAGCGTAGGACTAGCGGGAGATACGCAGTATTTT.

V and J are TRBV9 and TRBJ2-3, with 15 bases that match TRBD2. V was pared by 3 bases and J by 3 bases, with 2 bases of the junction left unmatched. This CDR3 spans 16 amino acids. The germline gives CDR1 SGDLS, CDR2 YYNGEE. CDR3 DNA sequence: TGTGCCAGCAGCGCGGGACTAGCGGGGGGAACAGATACGCAGTATTTT. Encoded protein: CASSAGLAGGTDTQYF. Filled out from reference TRBV9 and TRBJ2-3, the complete variable domain reads DSGVTQTPKHLITATGQRVTLRCSPRSGDLSVYWYQQSLDQGLQFLIQYYNGEERAKGNILERFSAQQFPDLHSELNLSSLELGDSALYFCASSAGLAGGTDTQYFGPGTRLTVL.

The CDR3 is CASLAGEQYV. The CDR3 DNA reads TGTGCCAGCTTAGCTGGGGAGCAGTACGTC. This chain links TRBV13 with TRBJ2-7; the D is unclear. The CDR3 loop spans 10 amino acids. CDR1 and CDR2 (germline): PRHDT, FYEKMQ (reference sequence). V gave up 8 bases and J gave up 7 bases, with 9 bases separating them.

In nucleotides, the CDR3 is TGTGCCTGGAGTGTACTTGGGGACAGGGAGTACTTC. Translation gives CAWSVLGDREYF. The gene calls are TRBV30 and TRBJ2-5; 9 bases align to TRBD1. CDR1 and CDR2 (germline): GTSNPN, SVGIG (reference sequence). This CDR3 region has 12 residues. Germline trimming cut 0 bases from V and 12 bases from J; bases unmatched to any gene: 5.

Only a few counts were recorded for this clone. The rearrangement uses TRBV19 and TRBJ1-2, with D possibly TRBD1 on 6 matching bases. Deletions cut 5 bases from V and 7 bases from J, with 11 bases between. Germline loops: CDR1 LNHDA, CDR2 SQIVND (reference sequence). This CDR3 is 12 amino acids long. CDR3 nucleotides: TGTGCCAGTAGTTTTGGACAGTCTGGCTACACCTTC. This sequence encodes CASSFGQSGYTF.

This chain connects TRBV28 to TRBJ2-3; 8 bases match TRBD2. The junction had 7 bases not matched to a gene; V was cut back by 3 bases and J by 8 bases. The CDR3 runs 14 residues. Germline V lookup: CDR1 MDHEN, CDR2 SYDVKM. Here the CDR3 reads CASSLEGSGGTQYF. The DNA for the CDR3 is TGTGCCAGCAGTTTGGAAGGAAGCGGGGGTACGCAGTATTTT.

The V gene is TRBV11-2, the J gene TRBJ1-4; tentatively, D is TRBD1 (5 bases). The CDR3 runs to 12 residues. Germline V gene data show CDR1 as SGHAT and CDR2 as FQNNGV. Trimming took 8 bases from V and 5 from J, leaving 9 bases between them. Here the CDR3 reads CASRRGNEKLFF. In DNA form, the CDR3 reads TGTGCCAGCCGACGGGGGAATGAAAAACTGTTTTTT.

This clone was found a few times. V gene TRBV15 combines with J gene TRBJ1-1; D uncertain. The V end lost 11 bases, the J end lost 2 bases, and 15 bases lay between the germline ends. This CDR3 has 13 residues. Germline V gene lookup returns CDR1 LNHNV and CDR2 YYDKDF (reference sequence). The CDR3 sequence: CAVTRVRNTEAFF. In DNA, the CDR3 is TGTGCCGTGACCCGGGTCAGAAACACTGAAGCTTTCTTT. The full variable domain, its missing parts supplied by reference TRBV15 and TRBJ1-1, is DAMVIQNPRYQVTQFGKPVTLSCSQTLNHNVMYWYQQKSSQAPKLLFHYYDKDFNNEADTPDNFQSRRPNTSFCFLDIRSPGLGDTAMYLCAVTRVRNTEAFFGQGTRLTVV.

A note on this clone: Germline and junction disagree at one end, which may indicate a read error. The chain carries TRBV7-7 and TRBJ2-1; TRBD2 matches at 14 bases. This CDR3 has 16 amino acids. The germline gives CDR1 SSHAT, CDR2 FNYEAQ (reference sequence). This CDR3 is CASSLGGLAGVNEQFF. CDR3 nucleotide sequence: TGTGCTAGCAGCTTAGGGGGACTAGCGGGAGTGAATGAGCAGTTCTTC.

This clone has a count of ten or more. The chain uses TRBV21-1 and TRBJ2-7; TRBD2 is the table's D call and was not checked against the DNA. TRBV21-1 is a pseudogene segment. The CDR3 totals 9 residues. The CDR3, as DNA: TGTGCCAGCAGCAAATCGACTGTCGTC. It is translated as CASSKSTVV.

This clone was seen a few times. The chain joins TRBV7-2 to TRBJ2-1, with TRBD2 identical over 7 bases. Germline V gene sequence: CDR1 SGHTA, CDR2 FQGNSA. V trimming: 5 bases; J trimming: 4 bases; junction bases outside the gene matches: 8. The CDR3 length is 15 residues. The CDR3 sequence is CASSLRRGFYNEQFF. The CDR3 DNA reads TGTGCCAGCAGCCTTCGGCGGGGGTTTTACAATGAGCAGTTCTTC.

This clone was seen more than once but under ten times. The chain links TRBV10-3 to TRBJ1-1, with TRBD1 as a possible D gene (6 bases). CDR1 and CDR2 from the germline V gene are ENHRY and SYGVKD. The CDR3 loop spans 12 amino acids. V was clipped by 7 bases and J by 3 bases, with 9 bases between them. For the CDR3, the DNA is TGTGCCATCAAGGGGGGGGACACTGAAGCTTTCTTT. Encoded protein: CAIKGGDTEAFF.

This clone was seen a handful of times. The chain links TRBV15 to TRBJ2-7, with D hard to call. Germline CDR1 reads LNHNV; CDR2 reads YYDKDF (reference sequence). V lost 6 bases, J lost 6 bases, and 21 bases lay in between. This CDR3 contains 15 residues. The CDR3 DNA reads TGTGCCACCAGGGACGAGTCTATATTGGCGGCCGAGCAGTACTTC. Protein sequence: CATRDESILAAEQYF.

The chain employs TRBV7-2 and TRBJ1-2; D is unclear. V lost 2 bases to trimming and J lost 0 bases, with 7 bases between them. This CDR3 contains 14 residues. CDR1 is SGHTA, CDR2 FQGNSA, per germline. CDR3 nucleotides: TGTGCCAGCAGCTTAAGTCATTCTAACTATGGCTACACCTTC. Residues: CASSLSHSNYGYTF.

The chain recombines TRBV19 with TRBJ1-2, with D possibly being TRBD1 (5 bases). CDR3 length: 11 amino acids. The germline V gene has CDR1 LNHDA and CDR2 SQIVND (reference sequence). Trimming took 8 bases from V and 4 from J, leaving 8 bases between them. CDR3 protein: CASRGLYGYTF. Here the CDR3 DNA reads TGTGCCAGTCGGGGACTCTATGGCTACACCTTC.

This chain uses TRBV7-9 with TRBJ2-3; 7 nucleotides agree with TRBD1. This CDR3 has 16 amino acids. The germline V gene encodes CDR1 SEHNR and CDR2 FQNEAQ (reference sequence). With V trimmed by 5 bases and J by 0 bases, 8 bases remained unmatched. The CDR3 DNA reads as TGTGCCAGCAGCCCCAGGGGGATCGTGAGCACAGATACGCAGTATTTT. This codes for CASSPRGIVSTDTQYF.

A few counts support this clone. The CDR3 spells CASSVGQTTTDTQYF. CDR3 sequence (DNA): TGTGCCAGCAGCGTAGGACAGACGACCACAGATACGCAGTATTTT. The chain links TRBV9 to TRBJ2-3, with D perhaps matching TRBD1 (5 bases). CDR1 is SGDLS, CDR2 YYNGEE, per germline. The CDR3 runs 15 residues. The V end lost 0 bases, the J end lost 2 bases, and 10 bases lay between the germline ends.